These 27 T cell receptor beta chains came from one sample sequenced in a study of human T cells and chemical hapten exposure. Described time point: patch test 2, 6 weeks after DPC sensitization. The treatment denotes: therapeutic diphenylcyclopropenone sensitization with weekly scalp DPC. TCRdb ran MiXCR on the RACE reads and lists one entry per CDR3 protein. The sample carries about 140,000 distinct CDR3 sequences, approximately 12% recorded once. Here the sequenced sample was whole blood, taken in connection with sensitization to the hapten diphenylcyclopropenone (DPC). Source of these receptors: a woman between 50 and 59 years old with alopecia areata. Some clones in this sample may be carry-over from other donors' samples.

CDR3 amino acids: CASSIGQGDEQYF. The DNA for the CDR3 is TGTGCCAGTAGTATCGGACAGGGCGACGAGCAGTACTTC. This chain links TRBV19 with TRBJ2-7; 8 bases are a match to TRBD1. Germline V lookup: CDR1 LNHDA, CDR2 SQIVND (reference sequence). The junction had 3 bases not matched to a gene; V was cut back by 3 bases and J by 5 bases. The CDR3 contains 13 residues.

This clonotype occurred many times. V gene TRBV7-9 combines with J gene TRBJ1-4, with 7 nucleotides matching TRBD1. This CDR3 region has 14 residues. Germline V gene lookup returns CDR1 SEHNR and CDR2 FQNEAQ (reference sequence). With V trimmed by 3 bases and J by 3 bases, 1 base remained unmatched. CDR3 in amino acids: CASSLGTANEKLFF. The CDR3 DNA reads as TGTGCCAGCAGCTTGGGGACAGCTAATGAAAAACTGTTTTTT.

This clonotype was observed many times. The CDR3, as DNA: TGCAGCGTTGTTACCCAAGAGACCCAGTACTTC. The encoded protein is CSVVTQETQYF. The chain uses TRBV29-1 and TRBJ2-5; D unresolved. This CDR3 spans 11 amino acids. V was cut by 4 bases and J by 1 base, with 4 bases left in between. Germline V gives CDR1 SQVTM, CDR2 ANQGSEA.

This clonotype was detected many times. The chain has TRBV19 and TRBJ1-5; 8 nucleotides agree with TRBD1. V lost 1 base to trimming and J lost 4 bases; unmatched junction nucleotides: 3. Germline CDR1 reads LNHDA; CDR2 reads SQIVND (reference sequence). The length of the CDR3 is 15 residues. The CDR3 DNA sequence: TGTGCCAGTAGTATAGGTCAGGGGGCGAATCAGCCCCAGCATTTT. This gives the protein CASSIGQGANQPQHF.

In this sample, this clonotype turned up many times. The J gene is TRBJ2-1, the V gene TRBV6-6, with 12 bases that match TRBD2. The CDR3 covers 16 residues. Trimming cost V 6 bases and J 8 bases; bases outside gene matches: 11. Germline V CDR1 and CDR2: MNHNY, SVGAGI (reference sequence). CDR3 protein: CASRIKTSGSMYEQFF. CDR3 nucleotide sequence: TGTGCCAGCAGAATCAAGACTAGCGGGAGTATGTATGAGCAGTTCTTC.

This clonotype has ten or more counts. V gene TRBV23-1 combines with J gene TRBJ2-2; D gene uncertain. TRBV23-1 is an open reading frame whose function is uncertain. The V end was cut by 7 bases, the J end by 1 base, with 13 bases between. CDR3 size: 15 residues. Written as DNA, the CDR3 is TGCGCCAGCACCCTTATCGGCCAGAACACCGGGGAGCTGTTTTTT. Encoded protein: CASTLIGQNTGELFF.

V is TRBV28 and J is TRBJ2-2; 9 nucleotides match TRBD2. The CDR3 is 16 residues long. J gave up 7 bases and V 6 bases, and 12 bases lay outside the gene matches. The germline CDR1 and CDR2 sequences are MDHEN and SYDVKM. CDR3: CASRHRASGIGGELFF. The CDR3, as DNA: TGTGCCAGCAGGCATAGGGCTAGCGGGATCGGCGGGGAGCTGTTTTTT.

This clonotype came up a few times. The chain links TRBV6-5 to TRBJ1-3; no reliable D call. CDR3 length: 15 amino acids. Germline loops: CDR1 MNHEY, CDR2 SVGAGI. Deletions cut 4 bases from V and 2 bases from J, with 12 bases between. The CDR3 bases are TGTGCCAGCAGTTCCGGACGGACTACTGGAAACACCATATATTTT. This encodes CASSSGRTTGNTIYF.

This clonotype was counted many times. The rearrangement uses TRBV6-4 and TRBJ2-2; D is uncertain. The CDR3 is 13 residues long. V was shortened by 6 bases and J by 7 bases, with 12 bases between the two germline ends. The V gene's germline CDR1 is MRHNA and CDR2 SNTAGT. For the CDR3, the DNA is TGTGCCAGCAGCAATCTGGGCGGCGGGGAGCTGTTTTTT. Translating it yields CASSNLGGGELFF.

This clonotype was detected only a few times. The J gene is TRBJ2-1, the V gene TRBV27; possible D gene TRBD2, 6 bases. The V gene's germline CDR1 is MNHEY and CDR2 SMNVEV (reference sequence). The CDR3 runs to 13 residues. V was cut by 6 bases and J by 2 bases, with 8 bases left in between. In DNA, the CDR3 is TGTGCCAGCAGGGGGAGGCCCTACAATGAGCAGTTCTTC. This gives the protein CASRGRPYNEQFF.

The chain is built from TRBV11-3 and TRBJ2-1, with TRBD2 identical over 12 bases. With V trimmed by 5 bases and J by 2 bases, 7 bases remained unmatched. Germline loops: CDR1 SGHNT, CDR2 YENEEA. The CDR3 consists of 17 residues. The CDR3 bases are TGTGCCAGCAGCCCAGGACTAGCGGGATGGGCCTACAATGAGCAGTTCTTC. It codes for CASSPGLAGWAYNEQFF.

This clonotype was seen at least ten times. The V gene is TRBV29-1, the J gene TRBJ2-7; D may be TRBD2 (6 bases). The CDR3 consists of 11 residues. V gave up 5 bases and J gave up 1 base, with 6 bases separating them. CDR1 is SQVTM, CDR2 ANQGSEA, per germline. The CDR3 DNA sequence: TGCAGCGTTCGGGGGTCCTACGAGCAGTACTTC. It yields the protein CSVRGSYEQYF.

The chain employs TRBV5-1 and TRBJ2-1, with 9 bases that match TRBD2. Germline V gives CDR1 SGHRS, CDR2 YFSETQ. Trimming took 3 bases from V and 4 from J; bases not matched to a gene: 14. The CDR3 has 18 amino acids. The CDR3, as DNA: TGCGCCAGCAGCTACAGCGAAATTGGTAGCGGGAGTTACAATGAGCAGTTCTTC. Translation gives CASSYSEIGSGSYNEQFF.

This clonotype was counted at least ten times. The chain has TRBV9 and TRBJ1-1; weak D call: TRBD1 (6 bases). The V and J ends lost 0 bases and 3 bases respectively, with 18 bases between them. CDR3 length: 17 amino acids. Germline lookup yields CDR1 SGDLS and CDR2 YYNGEE. CDR3 sequence reads: CASSVDPPTGLDTEAFF. The CDR3 DNA follows: TGTGCCAGCAGCGTAGACCCCCCAACAGGGCTCGACACTGAAGCTTTCTTT.

This clonotype has just a few counts. This rearrangement joins TRBV20-1 to TRBJ2-1; 10 nucleotides line up with TRBD2. Germline-derived CDR1 and CDR2 are DFQATT and SNEGSKA (reference sequence). The V and J ends lost 4 bases and 6 bases, in that order; junction bases with no gene match: 6. The CDR3 is made up of 14 amino acids. CDR3 protein: CSANRLAGLNEQFF. The CDR3 coding sequence is TGCAGTGCTAACCGACTAGCGGGCCTCAATGAGCAGTTCTTC.

This clonotype was recorded a few times. The chain has TRBV2 and TRBJ2-1; the D call may be TRBD1 or TRBD2 (5 bases each). The germline V gene encodes CDR1 SNHLY and CDR2 FYNNEI. The CDR3 sequence is 16 residues long. With 3 bases removed from V and 7 bases from J, the gap between germline ends came to 19 bases. CDR3 region: CASSDGGLFGVNEQFF. CDR3 nucleotides: TGTGCCAGCAGTGATGGGGGTTTATTTGGAGTGAATGAGCAGTTCTTC.

This clonotype was observed at least ten times. The rearrangement uses TRBV20-1 and TRBJ1-5, with unresolved D. From germline, CDR1 is DFQATT and CDR2 SNEGSKA (reference sequence). Trimming removed 0 bases from V and 0 bases from J, with 12 bases in between. The CDR3 is 16 residues long. The CDR3 loop reads CSARDSAPSSNQPQHF. CDR3 coding DNA: TGCAGTGCTAGAGATTCTGCCCCTAGTAGCAATCAGCCCCAGCATTTT.

This clonotype was counted ten times or more. The chain's CDR3 is CASSEADSRSYEQYF. The CDR3 DNA sequence: TGTGCCAGCAGTGAGGCGGACAGTAGGTCCTACGAGCAGTACTTC. The chain uses TRBV6-1 and TRBJ2-7; TRBD1 is a possible D gene (6 bases). Germline V gene data show CDR1 as MNHNS and CDR2 as SASEGT. CDR3 size: 15 residues. V shed 3 bases and J shed 1 base, with 13 bases lying between them.

This clonotype showed up just a few times. V gene TRBV6-2 or TRBV6-3 combines with J gene TRBJ2-7, with 11 bases fitting TRBD2. The CDR3 runs 15 residues. Trimming took 0 bases from V and 4 from J; bases not matched to a gene: 2. Looked up from germline, CDR1 is MNHEY and CDR2 is SVGEGT. CDR3 loop: CASSYSASGRYEQYF. As DNA, the CDR3 is TGTGCCAGCAGTTACTCGGCTAGCGGGAGGTACGAGCAGTACTTC.

J is TRBJ1-6 and V is TRBV20-1; 9 nucleotides agree with TRBD1. Germline CDR1 and CDR2: DFQATT and SNEGSKA (reference sequence). Germline trimming cut 3 bases from V and 7 bases from J; bases unmatched to any gene: 4. This CDR3 region has 14 residues. CDR3 DNA sequence: TGCAGTGCTAGGCCGGGACAGGGCAATTCACCCCTCCACTTT. It encodes CSARPGQGNSPLHF.

This clonotype was counted a few times. V is TRBV30 and J is TRBJ2-7; 12 nucleotides align to TRBD2. The V gene end was trimmed by 1 base and the J gene end by 4 bases; junction bases not matched to a gene: 5. The CDR3 extends over 15 amino acids. Germline V gene sequence: CDR1 GTSNPN, CDR2 SVGIG (reference sequence). The DNA for the CDR3 is TGTGCCTGGAGTGGGGGAACTAGCGGGAGGTACGAGCAGTACTTC. Translated, it gives CAWSGGTSGRYEQYF.

The chain links TRBV29-1 to TRBJ1-1; 7 nucleotides line up with TRBD1. The CDR3 length is 11 residues. Germline V gene sequence: CDR1 SQVTM, CDR2 ANQGSEA. V shed 1 base and J 8 bases; nucleotides not matched to a gene: 1. CDR3 protein: CSVEGTGEAFF. CDR3 in DNA: TGCAGCGTTGAAGGGACAGGAGAAGCTTTCTTT. Variable domain in full (rest from reference TRBV29-1 and TRBJ1-1): SAVISQKPSRDICQRGTSLTIQCQVDSQVTMMFWYRQQPGQSLTLIATANQGSEATYESGFVIDKFPISRPNLTFSTLTVSNMSPEDSSIYLCSVEGTGEAFFGQGTRLTVV.

This clonotype has more than one count but fewer than ten. This sequence joins TRBV13 and TRBJ1-1, with no clear D. V lost 1 base and J 3 bases, leaving 12 bases between the germline ends. The V gene's germline CDR1 is PRHDT and CDR2 FYEKMQ (reference sequence). The CDR3 is 15 amino acids. DNA for the CDR3: TGTGCCAGCAGCTTAGTTCGGGCGCGGGACACTGAAGCTTTCTTT. The encoded protein is CASSLVRARDTEAFF.

As regards this clonotype: Since no conserved phenylalanine or tryptophan closes the CDR3, a read error is the likely cause. V gene TRBV12-3 or TRBV12-4 combines with J gene TRBJ2-3; weak D call: TRBD1 (5 bases). The CDR3 runs 14 residues. Trimming shortened V by 5 bases and J by 4 bases, and 13 bases separated the two germline ends. The DNA for the CDR3 is TGTGCCAGCAGTACGCGGACACCTCCAGATACGCAGTATGTT. Protein: CASSTRTPPDTQYV.

V and J are TRBV6-6 and TRBJ2-5; D gene uncertain. The CDR3 length is 14 residues. CDR1 is MNHNY, CDR2 SVGAGI, per germline (reference sequence). V was pared by 0 bases and J by 5 bases, with 10 bases between. CDR3 loop: CASSYSSVMETQYF. For the CDR3, the DNA is TGTGCCAGCAGTTACTCTTCAGTAATGGAGACCCAGTACTTC.

This clonotype has ten or more counts. The CDR3: CASSPQPDADTQYF. In DNA form, the CDR3 reads TGTGCCAGCAGCCCCCAGCCAGATGCAGATACGCAGTATTTT. The chain uses TRBV7-3 and TRBJ2-3; D remains unclear. Trimming removed 5 bases from V and 4 bases from J, with 13 bases in between. Per germline, CDR1 SGHTA and CDR2 FQGTGA. This CDR3 has 14 amino acids.

Many counts were recorded for this clonotype. The gene calls are TRBV5-1 and TRBJ1-1; D not resolved. CDR1 is SGHRS and CDR2 is YFSETQ in the germline V gene. The CDR3 has 15 amino acids. With 1 base removed from V and 4 bases from J, the gap between germline ends came to 14 bases. The CDR3 sequence is CASSLLFGRTTEAFF. CDR3 nucleotides: TGCGCCAGCAGCTTGCTGTTCGGCCGCACCACTGAAGCTTTCTTT.